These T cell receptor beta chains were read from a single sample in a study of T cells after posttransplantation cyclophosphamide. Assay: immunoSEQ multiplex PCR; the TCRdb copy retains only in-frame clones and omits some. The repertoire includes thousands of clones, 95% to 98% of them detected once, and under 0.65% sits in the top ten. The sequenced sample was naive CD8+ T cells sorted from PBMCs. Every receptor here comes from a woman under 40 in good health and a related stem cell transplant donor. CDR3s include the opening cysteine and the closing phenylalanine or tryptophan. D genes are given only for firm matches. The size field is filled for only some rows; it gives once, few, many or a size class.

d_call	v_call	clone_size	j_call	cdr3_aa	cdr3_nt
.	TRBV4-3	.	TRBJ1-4	CASSQVPRPRENEKLFF	TGCGCCAGCAGCCAAGTACCACGCCCACGAGAAAATGAAAAACTGTTTTTT
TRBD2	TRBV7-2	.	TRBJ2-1	CASSLVPVAGGPQHNEQFF	TGTGCCAGCAGCTTAGTTCCCGTAGCGGGGGGCCCCCAACACAATGAGCAGTTCTTC
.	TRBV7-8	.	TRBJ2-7	CASTSTARPYEQYF	TGTGCCAGCACCTCGACAGCCAGGCCCTACGAGCAGTACTTC
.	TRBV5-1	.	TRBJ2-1	CASSLMPTLYNEQFF	TGCGCCAGCAGCCTGATGCCTACCCTATACAATGAGCAGTTCTTC
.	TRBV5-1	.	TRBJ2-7	CASRNRDVEQYF	TGCGCCAGCAGAAACAGGGACGTAGAGCAGTACTTC
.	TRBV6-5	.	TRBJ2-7	CASRNSMFGSYEQYF	TGTGCCAGCAGAAATAGTATGTTTGGTTCCTACGAGCAGTACTTC
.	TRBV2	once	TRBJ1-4	CASTRGQSNEKLFF	TGTGCCAGCACCCGTGGACAGTCTAATGAAAAACTGTTTTTT
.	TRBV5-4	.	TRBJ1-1	CASSITGSEAFF	TGTGCCAGCAGCATCACAGGGAGTGAAGCTTTCTTT
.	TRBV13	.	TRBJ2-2	CASSSGTGELFF	TGTGCCAGCAGCTCGGGGACCGGGGAGCTGTTTTTT
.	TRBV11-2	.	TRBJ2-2	CASSLGQNTGELFF	TGTGCCAGCAGCTTAGGACAGAACACCGGGGAGCTGTTTTTT
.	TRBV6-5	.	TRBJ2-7	CASSVERGFGEQYF	TGTGCCAGCAGTGTGGAAAGGGGATTTGGCGAGCAGTACTTC
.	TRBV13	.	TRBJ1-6	CASGTGGLSSYNSPLHF	TGTGCCAGCGGTACCGGGGGGCTGAGCTCCTATAATTCACCCCTCCACTTT
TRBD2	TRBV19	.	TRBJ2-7	CASSISGANYEQYF	TGTGCCAGTAGTATTAGCGGGGCAAACTACGAGCAGTACTTC
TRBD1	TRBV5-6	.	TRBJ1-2	CASSFTTGGPNYGYTF	TGTGCCAGCAGTTTTACTACAGGGGGCCCTAACTATGGCTACACCTTC
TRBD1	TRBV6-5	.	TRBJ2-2	CASSYSGTGAGELFF	TGTGCCAGCAGTTACTCAGGGACAGGGGCCGGGGAGCTGTTTTTT
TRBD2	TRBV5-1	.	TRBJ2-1	CASTLLGGGANEQFF	TGCGCCAGCACCCTGCTGGGGGGGGGAGCAAATGAGCAGTTCTTC
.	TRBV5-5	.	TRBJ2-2	CASSLSSAGHTGELFF	TGTGCCAGCAGCCTGAGTAGCGCGGGACACACCGGGGAGCTGTTTTTT